This T cell receptor (beta chain) was captured by sequencing in a study of blood T cell repertoires in COVID-19. Background on the study: COVID-19 samples, acute and convalescent, were from the United States, Italy and Spain. T cells, B-cell-depleted T cells, or PBMCs supplied cDNA or gDNA.

This clone was found a few times. Between the trimmed V and J ends, which lost 1 base and 8 bases, there was a span of 8 bases. Per the germline V gene, CDR1 is DFQATT and CDR2 is SNEGSKA (reference sequence). The CDR3 has 11 amino acids. Cohorts were assigned according to the clinical history that participants reported. As originally analysed: Amplification with reference gene primers provided the estimates of nucleated cell counts. The repertoire was sequenced with immunoSEQ multiplex PCR; TCRdb's copy has only in-frame clones and lacks some. That table supplies the V and J calls and clone size; D and trimming were determined from the DNA. Of 430,000 or so clones listed, more than 75% are singletons.

The TCR originated in a woman in her 40s who had recovered from COVID-19. Sequenced: PBMCs or T cells enriched from blood (not recorded which). The chain recombines TRBV20-1 with TRBJ1-2, with unresolved D. Here the CDR3 reads CSARGGYGYTF. The CDR3 DNA sequence: TGCAGTGCTAGAGGAGGTTACGGCTACACCTTC.